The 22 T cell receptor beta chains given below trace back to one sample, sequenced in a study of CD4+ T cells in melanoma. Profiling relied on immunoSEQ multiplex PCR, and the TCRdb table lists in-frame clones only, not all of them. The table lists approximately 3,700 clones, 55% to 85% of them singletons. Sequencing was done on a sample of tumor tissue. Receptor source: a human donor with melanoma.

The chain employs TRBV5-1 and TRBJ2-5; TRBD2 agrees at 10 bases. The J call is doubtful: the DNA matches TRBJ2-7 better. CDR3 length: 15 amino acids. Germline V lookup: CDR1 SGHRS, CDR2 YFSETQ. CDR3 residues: CASSFSSGSSYEQYF. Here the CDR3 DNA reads TGCGCCAGCAGCTTTTCTAGCGGGAGTTCCTACGAGCAGTACTTC.

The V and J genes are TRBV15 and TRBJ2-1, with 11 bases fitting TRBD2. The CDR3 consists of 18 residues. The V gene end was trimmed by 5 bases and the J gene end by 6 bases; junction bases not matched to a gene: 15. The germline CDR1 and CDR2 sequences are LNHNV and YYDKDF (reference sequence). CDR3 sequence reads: CATSPGTSGGHRTNEQFF. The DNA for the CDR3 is TGTGCCACCAGCCCGGGTACTAGCGGGGGTCACCGGACCAATGAGCAGTTCTTC.

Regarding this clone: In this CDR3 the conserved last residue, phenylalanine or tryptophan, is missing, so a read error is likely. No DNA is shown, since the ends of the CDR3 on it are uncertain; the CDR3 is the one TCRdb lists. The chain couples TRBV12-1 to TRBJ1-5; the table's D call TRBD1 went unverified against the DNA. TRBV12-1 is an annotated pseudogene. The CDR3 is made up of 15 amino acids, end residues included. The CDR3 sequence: CASSPHRVSNQPQHL.

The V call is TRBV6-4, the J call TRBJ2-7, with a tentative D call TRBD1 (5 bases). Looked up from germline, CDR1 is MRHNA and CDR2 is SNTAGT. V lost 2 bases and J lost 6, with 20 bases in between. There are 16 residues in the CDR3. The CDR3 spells CASSDNQGWMTSEQYF. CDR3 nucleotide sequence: TGTGCCAGCAGTGACAATCAGGGATGGATGACAAGCGAGCAGTACTTC.

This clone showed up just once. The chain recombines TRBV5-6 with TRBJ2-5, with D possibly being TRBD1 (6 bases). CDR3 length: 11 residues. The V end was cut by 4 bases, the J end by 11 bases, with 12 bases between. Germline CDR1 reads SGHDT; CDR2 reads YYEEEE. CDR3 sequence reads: CASSREGEQYF. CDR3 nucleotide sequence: TGTGCCAGCAGCCGTGAGGGGGAGCAGTACTTC.

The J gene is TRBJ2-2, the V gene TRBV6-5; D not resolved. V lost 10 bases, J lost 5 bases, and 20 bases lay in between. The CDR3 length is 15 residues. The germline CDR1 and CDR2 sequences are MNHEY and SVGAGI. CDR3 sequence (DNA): TGTGCCACCGGCCGTGAAAAATGGGGAACCGGGGAGCTGTTTTTT. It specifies CATGREKWGTGELFF.

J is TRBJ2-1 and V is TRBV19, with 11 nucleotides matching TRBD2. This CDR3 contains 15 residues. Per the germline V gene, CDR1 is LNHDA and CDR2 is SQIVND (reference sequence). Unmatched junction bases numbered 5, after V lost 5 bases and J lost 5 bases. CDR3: CASSGSGRGDNEQFF. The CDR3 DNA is TGTGCCAGTAGTGGTAGCGGGAGGGGCGACAATGAGCAGTTCTTC.

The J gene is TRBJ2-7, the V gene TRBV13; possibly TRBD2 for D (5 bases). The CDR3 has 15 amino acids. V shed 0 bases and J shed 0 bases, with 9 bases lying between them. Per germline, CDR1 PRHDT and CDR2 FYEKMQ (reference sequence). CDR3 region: CASSLGGTSSYEQYF. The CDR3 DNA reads TGTGCCAGCAGCTTAGGGGGAACTAGCTCCTACGAGCAGTACTTC.

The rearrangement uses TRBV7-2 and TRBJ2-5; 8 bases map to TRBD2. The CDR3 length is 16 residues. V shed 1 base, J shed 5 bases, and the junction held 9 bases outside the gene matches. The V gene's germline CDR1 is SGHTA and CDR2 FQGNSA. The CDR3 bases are TGTGCCAGCAGCTTAGAATCGGCGGGAGGCCGGGAGACCCAGTACTTC. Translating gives CASSLESAGGRETQYF.

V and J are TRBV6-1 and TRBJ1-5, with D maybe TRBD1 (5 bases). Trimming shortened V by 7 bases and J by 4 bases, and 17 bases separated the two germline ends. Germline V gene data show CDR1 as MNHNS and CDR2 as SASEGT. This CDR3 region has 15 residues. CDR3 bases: TGTGCCAGCACATATCTTTCGGGGCAGAATCAGCCCCAGCATTTT. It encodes CASTYLSGQNQPQHF.

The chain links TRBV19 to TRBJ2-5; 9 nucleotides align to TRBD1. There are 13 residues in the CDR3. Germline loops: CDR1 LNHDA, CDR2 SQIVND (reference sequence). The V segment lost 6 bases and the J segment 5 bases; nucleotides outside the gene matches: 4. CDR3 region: CASRGQGRETQYF. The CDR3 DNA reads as TGTGCCAGTAGGGGACAGGGACGTGAGACCCAGTACTTC.

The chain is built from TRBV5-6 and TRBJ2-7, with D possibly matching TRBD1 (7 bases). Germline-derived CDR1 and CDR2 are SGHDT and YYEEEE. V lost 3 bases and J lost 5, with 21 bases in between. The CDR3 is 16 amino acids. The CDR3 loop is CASSYPGGTVINEQYF. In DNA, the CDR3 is TGTGCCAGCAGCTACCCTGGGGGGACAGTCATTAACGAGCAGTACTTC.

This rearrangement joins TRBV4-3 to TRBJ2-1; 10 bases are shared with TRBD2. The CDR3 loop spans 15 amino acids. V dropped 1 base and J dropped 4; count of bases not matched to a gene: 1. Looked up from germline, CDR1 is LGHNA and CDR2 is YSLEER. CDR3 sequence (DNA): TGCGCCAGCAGCCAAGGACTAGCGGGTTACAATGAGCAGTTCTTC. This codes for CASSQGLAGYNEQFF.

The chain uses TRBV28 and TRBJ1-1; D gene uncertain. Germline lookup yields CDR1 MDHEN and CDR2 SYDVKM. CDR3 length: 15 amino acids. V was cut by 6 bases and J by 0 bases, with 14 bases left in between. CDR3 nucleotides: TGTGCCAGCAGCCTCCGACCGGCTCTGAACACTGAAGCTTTCTTT. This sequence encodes CASSLRPALNTEAFF.

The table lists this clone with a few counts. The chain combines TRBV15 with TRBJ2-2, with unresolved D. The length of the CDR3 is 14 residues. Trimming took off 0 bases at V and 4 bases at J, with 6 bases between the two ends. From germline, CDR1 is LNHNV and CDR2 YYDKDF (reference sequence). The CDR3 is CATSRDYGTGELFF. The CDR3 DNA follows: TGTGCCACCAGCAGAGATTACGGCACCGGGGAGCTGTTTTTT.

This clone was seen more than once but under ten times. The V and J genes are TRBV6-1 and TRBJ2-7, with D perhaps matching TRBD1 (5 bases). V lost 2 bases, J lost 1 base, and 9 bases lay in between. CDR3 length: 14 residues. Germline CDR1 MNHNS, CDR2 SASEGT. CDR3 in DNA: TGTGCCAGCAGTGAACGATACAGGTCCTACGAGCAGTACTTC. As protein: CASSERYRSYEQYF.

The CDR3 coding sequence is TGTGCCAGCAGAATCGGGACTAGCGGGAGGTACGAGCAGTACTTC. Amino acids: CASRIGTSGRYEQYF. V gene TRBV9 combines with J gene TRBJ2-7; 15 positions match TRBD2. The CDR3 contains 15 residues. Germline lookup yields CDR1 SGDLS and CDR2 YYNGEE. V was clipped by 5 bases and J by 4 bases; unmatched bases: 4.

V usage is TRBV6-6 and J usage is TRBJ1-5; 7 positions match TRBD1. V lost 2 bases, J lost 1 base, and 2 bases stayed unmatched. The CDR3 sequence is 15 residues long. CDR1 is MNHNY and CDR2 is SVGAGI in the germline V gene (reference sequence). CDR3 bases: TGTGCCAGCAGTTACCCCAGGGGGAGCAATCAGCCCCAGCATTTT. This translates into CASSYPRGSNQPQHF.

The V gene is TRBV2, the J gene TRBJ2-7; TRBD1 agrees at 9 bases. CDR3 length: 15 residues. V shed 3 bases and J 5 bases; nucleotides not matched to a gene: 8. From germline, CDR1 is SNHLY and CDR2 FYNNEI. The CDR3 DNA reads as TGTGCCAGCAGTGAGAGCGGGACAGGGTATGACGAGCAGTACTTC. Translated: CASSESGTGYDEQYF.

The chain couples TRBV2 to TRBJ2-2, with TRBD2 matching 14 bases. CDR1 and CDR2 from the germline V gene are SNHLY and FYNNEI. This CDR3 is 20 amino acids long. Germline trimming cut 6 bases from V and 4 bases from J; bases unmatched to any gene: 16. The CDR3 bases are TGTGCCAGCAGAGAGCGGGAGGGACTAGCGGGGGTCGGGGTCACCGGGGAGCTGTTTTTT. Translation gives CASREREGLAGVGVTGELFF.

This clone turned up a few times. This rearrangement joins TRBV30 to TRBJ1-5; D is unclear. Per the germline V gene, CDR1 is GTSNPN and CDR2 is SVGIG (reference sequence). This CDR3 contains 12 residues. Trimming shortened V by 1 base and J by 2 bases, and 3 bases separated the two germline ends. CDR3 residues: CAWSGGNQPQHF. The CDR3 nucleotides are TGTGCCTGGAGTGGGGGCAATCAGCCCCAGCATTTT.

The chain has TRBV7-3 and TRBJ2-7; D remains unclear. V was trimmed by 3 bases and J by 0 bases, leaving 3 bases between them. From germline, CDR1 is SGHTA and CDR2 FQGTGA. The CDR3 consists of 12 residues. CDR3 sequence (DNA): TGTGCCAGCAGCTTTGGCTCCTACGAGCAGTACTTC. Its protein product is CASSFGSYEQYF.